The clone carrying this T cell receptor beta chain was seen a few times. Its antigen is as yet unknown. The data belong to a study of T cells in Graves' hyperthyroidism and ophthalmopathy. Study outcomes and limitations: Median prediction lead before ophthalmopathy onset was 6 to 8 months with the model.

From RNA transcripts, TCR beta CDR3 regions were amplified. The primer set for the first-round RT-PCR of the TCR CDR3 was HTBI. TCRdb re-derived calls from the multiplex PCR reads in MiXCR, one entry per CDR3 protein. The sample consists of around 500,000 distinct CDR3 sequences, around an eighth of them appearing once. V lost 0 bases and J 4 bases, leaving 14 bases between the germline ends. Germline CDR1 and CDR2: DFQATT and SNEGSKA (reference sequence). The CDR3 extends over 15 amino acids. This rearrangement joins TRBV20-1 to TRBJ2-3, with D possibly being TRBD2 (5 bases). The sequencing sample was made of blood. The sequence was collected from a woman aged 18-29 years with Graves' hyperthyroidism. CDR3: CSARDTWERADTQYF. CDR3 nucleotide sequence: TGCAGTGCTAGAGATACCTGGGAGAGGGCAGATACGCAGTATTTT.